Listed below are T cell receptor beta chains from one sample, sequenced in a study of memory CD4+ T cells and cytomegalovirus serostatus. The assay was immunoSEQ multiplex PCR, and TCRdb's table has in-frame clones only and misses some. The sample lists about 82,000 clones; around 80% were seen once. Material for sequencing was memory CD4+ T cells from blood. Every receptor here comes from an adult in good health and CMV-seronegative. Each CDR3 is given with its conserved first and last residue. A D gene is named only where the DNA matches it firmly. Part of the rows lack a size; the others show once, few, many or a class for expanded clones.

V,D,J,size,CDR3,DNA
TRBV5-1,TRBD1,TRBJ1-3,NA,CASSGQGGNGGTIYF,TGCGCCAGCAGCGGACAAGGGGGCAATGGAGGCACCATATATTTT
TRBV27,NA,TRBJ2-3,NA,CASSLSRGTHDTQYF,TGTGCCAGCAGTTTATCAAGGGGGACTCACGATACGCAGTATTTT
TRBV15,NA,TRBJ2-6,NA,CATSRRGDAGANVLTF,TGTGCCACCAGCAGAAGAGGGGATGCTGGGGCCAACGTCCTGACTTTC
TRBV30,NA,TRBJ1-3,NA,CAWLRNSGNTIYF,TGTGCCTGGTTAAGAAACTCTGGAAACACCATATATTTT
TRBV4-3,NA,TRBJ1-3,NA,CASSQDRGLENTIYF,TGCGCCAGCAGCCAAGATCGGGGACTAGAGAACACCATATATTTT
TRBV4-3,TRBD1,TRBJ1-1,NA,CASSQITGVGTEAFF,TGCGCCAGCAGCCAAATTACAGGGGTGGGCACTGAAGCTTTCTTT
TRBV11-2,TRBD2,TRBJ2-3,once,CASSLNSGGANTDTQYF,TGTGCCAGCAGTTTGAACAGCGGGGGGGCCAACACAGATACGCAGTATTTT
TRBV7-3,TRBD1,TRBJ2-7,NA,CASSLWIGQGDSYEQYF,TGTGCCAGCAGCTTATGGATAGGACAGGGGGACTCCTACGAGCAGTACTTC
TRBV5-4,NA,TRBJ1-3,once,CASRQQLETTIYF,TGTGCCAGCAGACAACAACTCGAGACAACCATATATTTT
TRBV19,NA,TRBJ1-1,NA,CASSIRPDLNTEAFF,TGTGCCAGTAGTATACGCCCGGACTTGAACACTGAAGCTTTCTTT
TRBV6-6,NA,TRBJ2-2,NA,CASSTGFAGELFF,TGTGCCAGCAGTACAGGGTTTGCCGGGGAGCTGTTTTTT
TRBV19,TRBD2,TRBJ2-7,NA,CASSRSGGTYEQYF,TGTGCCAGTAGTAGGTCCGGGGGGACCTACGAGCAGTACTTC
TRBV10-2,NA,TRBJ1-2,NA,CASSESGTTLAGYTF,TGCGCCAGCAGTGAGTCTGGGACTACGCTCGCTGGCTACACCTTC
TRBV11-2,NA,TRBJ1-4,NA,CASSLRQAAKLFF,TGTGCCAGCAGCTTGAGACAGGCAGCTAAACTGTTTTTT
TRBV4-1,NA,TRBJ2-7,few,CASSQGPTPLWEQYF,TGCGCCAGCAGCCAAGGACCTACACCTTTATGGGAGCAGTACTTC
TRBV25-1,NA,TRBJ2-5,NA,CASSEYKETQYF,TGTGCCAGCAGTGAATATAAAGAGACCCAGTACTTC